What follows are 3 T cell receptor beta chains derived from one specimen sequenced in a study of blood T cell repertoires in COVID-19. Assay used: immunoSEQ multiplex PCR; TCRdb lists only in-frame clones, some missing. The sample includes some 380,000 clones, roughly 88% of them seen just once. Material for sequencing was PBMCs or T cells enriched from blood (not recorded which). These receptors were obtained from a woman in her 40s with acute COVID-19.

This chain links TRBV29-1 with TRBJ2-5, with TRBD2 identical over 8 bases. CDR3 length: 12 residues. V shed 6 bases, J shed 5 bases, and the junction held 5 bases outside the gene matches. The germline V gene has CDR1 SQVTM and CDR2 ANQGSEA. CDR3 coding DNA: TGCAGCGTCAAGCGGGGGCGGGAGACCCAGTACTTC. It yields the protein CSVKRGRETQYF. Full variable domain (outside the CDR3, taken from reference TRBV29-1 and TRBJ2-5): SAVISQKPSRDICQRGTSLTIQCQVDSQVTMMFWYRQQPGQSLTLIATANQGSEATYESGFVIDKFPISRPNLTFSTLTVSNMSPEDSSIYLCSVKRGRETQYFGPGTRLLVL.

The chain recombines TRBV27 with TRBJ1-6; D uncertain. V lost 6 bases and J lost 11, with 20 bases in between. Germline V gene sequence: CDR1 MNHEY, CDR2 SMNVEV (reference sequence). The CDR3 has 15 residues. The CDR3 sequence is CASRIDTRLLPPLHF. The CDR3, as DNA: TGTGCCAGCAGGATCGACACTCGCCTTTTACCACCCCTCCACTTT.

This sequence joins TRBV27 and TRBJ1-5; D possibly corresponds to TRBD1 (6 bases). The CDR3 runs 15 residues. The V end lost 2 bases, the J end lost 2 bases, and 10 bases lay between the germline ends. Germline CDR1 MNHEY, CDR2 SMNVEV (reference sequence). The CDR3 spells CASSLRGLRNQPQHF. The CDR3 nucleotides are TGTGCCAGCAGTTTAAGGGGGTTGCGCAATCAGCCCCAGCATTTT.